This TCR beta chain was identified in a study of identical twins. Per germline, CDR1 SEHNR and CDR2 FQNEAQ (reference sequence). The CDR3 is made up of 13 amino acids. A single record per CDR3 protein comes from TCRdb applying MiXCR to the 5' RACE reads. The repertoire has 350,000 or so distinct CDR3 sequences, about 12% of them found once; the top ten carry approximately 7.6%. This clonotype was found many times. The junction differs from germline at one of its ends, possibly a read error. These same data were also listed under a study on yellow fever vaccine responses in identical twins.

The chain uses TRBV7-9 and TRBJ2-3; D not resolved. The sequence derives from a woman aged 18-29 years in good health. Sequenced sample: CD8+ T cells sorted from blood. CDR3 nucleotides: TGCGCCAGCAGCTTGGTTGGCACAGATACGCAGTATTTT. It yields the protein CASSLVGTDTQYF.